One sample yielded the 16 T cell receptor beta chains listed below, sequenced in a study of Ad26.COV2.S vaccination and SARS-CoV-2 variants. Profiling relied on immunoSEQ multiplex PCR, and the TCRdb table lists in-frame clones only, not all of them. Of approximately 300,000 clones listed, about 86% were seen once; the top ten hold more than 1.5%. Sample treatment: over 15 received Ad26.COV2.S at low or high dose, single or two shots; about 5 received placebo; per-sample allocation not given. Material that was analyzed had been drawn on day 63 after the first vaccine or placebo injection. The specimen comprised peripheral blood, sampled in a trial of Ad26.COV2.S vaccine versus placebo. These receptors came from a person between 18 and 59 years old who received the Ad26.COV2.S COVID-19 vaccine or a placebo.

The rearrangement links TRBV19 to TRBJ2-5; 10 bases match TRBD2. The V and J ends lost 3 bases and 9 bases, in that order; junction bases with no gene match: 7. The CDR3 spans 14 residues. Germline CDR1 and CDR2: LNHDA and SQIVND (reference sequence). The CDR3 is CASSIPGLAWAQYF. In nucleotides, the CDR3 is TGTGCCAGTAGTATTCCGGGACTAGCGTGGGCCCAGTACTTC.

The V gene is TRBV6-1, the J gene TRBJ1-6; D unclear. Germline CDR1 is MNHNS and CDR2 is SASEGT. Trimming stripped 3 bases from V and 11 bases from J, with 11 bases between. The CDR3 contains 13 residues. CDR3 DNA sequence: TGTGCCAGCAGTGATCATTCGGAGGCACCCCTCCACTTT. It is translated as CASSDHSEAPLHF.

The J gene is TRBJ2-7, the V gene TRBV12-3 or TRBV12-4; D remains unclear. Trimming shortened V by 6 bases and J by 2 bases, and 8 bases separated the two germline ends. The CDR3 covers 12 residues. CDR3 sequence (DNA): TGTGCCAGCAGCCGTCATACCTACGAGCAGTACTTC. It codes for CASSRHTYEQYF.

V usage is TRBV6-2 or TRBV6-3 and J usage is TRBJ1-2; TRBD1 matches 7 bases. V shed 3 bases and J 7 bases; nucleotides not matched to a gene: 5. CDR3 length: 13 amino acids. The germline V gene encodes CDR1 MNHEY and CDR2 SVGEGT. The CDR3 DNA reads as TGTGCCAGCAGTTATCTAGGGGGCCTTGGCTACACCTTC. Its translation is CASSYLGGLGYTF.

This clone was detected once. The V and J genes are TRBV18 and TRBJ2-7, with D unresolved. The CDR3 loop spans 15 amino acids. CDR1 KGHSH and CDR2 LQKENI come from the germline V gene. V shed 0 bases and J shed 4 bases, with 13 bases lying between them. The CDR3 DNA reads TGTGCCAGCTCACCACCGAAGGGCAGCGCTTACGAGCAGTACTTC. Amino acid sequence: CASSPPKGSAYEQYF.

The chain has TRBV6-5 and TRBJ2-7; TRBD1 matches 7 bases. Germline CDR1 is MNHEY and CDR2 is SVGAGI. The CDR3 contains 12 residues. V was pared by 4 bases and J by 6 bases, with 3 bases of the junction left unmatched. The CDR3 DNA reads TGTGCCAGCAGTTCCTGGACAGGCGAGCAGTACTTC. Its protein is CASSSWTGEQYF.

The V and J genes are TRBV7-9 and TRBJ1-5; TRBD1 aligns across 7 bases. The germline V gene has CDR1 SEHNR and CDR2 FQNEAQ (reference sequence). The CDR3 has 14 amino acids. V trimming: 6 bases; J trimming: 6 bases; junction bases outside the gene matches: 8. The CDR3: CASSSDRDTQPQHF. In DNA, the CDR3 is TGTGCCAGCAGTTCCGACAGGGATACTCAGCCCCAGCATTTT.

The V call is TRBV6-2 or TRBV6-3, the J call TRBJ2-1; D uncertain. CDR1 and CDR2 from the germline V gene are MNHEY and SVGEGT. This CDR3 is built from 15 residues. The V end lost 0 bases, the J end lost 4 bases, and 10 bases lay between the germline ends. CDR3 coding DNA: TGTGCCAGCAGTTACTCATCCGGGCCTTACAATGAGCAGTTCTTC. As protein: CASSYSSGPYNEQFF.

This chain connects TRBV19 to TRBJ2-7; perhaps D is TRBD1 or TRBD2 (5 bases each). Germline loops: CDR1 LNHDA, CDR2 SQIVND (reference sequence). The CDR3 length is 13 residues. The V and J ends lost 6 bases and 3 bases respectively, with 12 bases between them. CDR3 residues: CASSSGANYEQYF. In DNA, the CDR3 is TGTGCCAGTAGCTCCGGGGCCAACTACGAGCAGTACTTC. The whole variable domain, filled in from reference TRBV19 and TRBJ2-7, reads DGGITQSPKYLFRKEGQNVTLSCEQNLNHDAMYWYRQDPGQGLRLIYYSQIVNDFQKGDIAEGYSVSREKKESFPLTVTSAQKNPTAFYLCASSSGANYEQYFGPGTRLTVT.

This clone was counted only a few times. The CDR3 bases are TGTGCCAGCAGTTTAACGCAAGGACAACCCTATGGCTACACCTTC. Residues: CASSLTQGQPYGYTF. The rearrangement links TRBV27 to TRBJ1-2; possibly TRBD1 for D (5 bases). The germline V and J ends were trimmed by 2 bases and 4 bases, with 14 bases remaining between them. Germline CDR1 and CDR2: MNHEY and SMNVEV (reference sequence). The CDR3 consists of 15 residues.

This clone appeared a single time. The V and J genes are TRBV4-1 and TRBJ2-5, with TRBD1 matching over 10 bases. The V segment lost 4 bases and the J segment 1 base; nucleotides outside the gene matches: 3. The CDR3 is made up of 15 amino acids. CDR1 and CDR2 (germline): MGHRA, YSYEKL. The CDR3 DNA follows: TGCGCCAGCAGCCTTCGGACAGGGGGCCAAGAGACCCAGTACTTC. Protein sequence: CASSLRTGGQETQYF.

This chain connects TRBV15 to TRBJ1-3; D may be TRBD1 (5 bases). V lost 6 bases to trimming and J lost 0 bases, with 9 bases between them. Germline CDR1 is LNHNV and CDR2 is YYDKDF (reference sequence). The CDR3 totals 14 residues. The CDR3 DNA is TGTGCCACCAGTATGGGGGGCTCTGGAAACACCATATATTTT. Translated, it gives CATSMGGSGNTIYF.

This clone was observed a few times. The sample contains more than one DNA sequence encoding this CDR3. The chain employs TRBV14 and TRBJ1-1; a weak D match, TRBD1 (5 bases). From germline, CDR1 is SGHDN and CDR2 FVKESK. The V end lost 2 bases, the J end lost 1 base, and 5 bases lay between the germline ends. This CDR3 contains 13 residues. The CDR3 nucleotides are TGTGCCAGCAGCCAACAGGGGAACACTGAAGCTTTCTTT. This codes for CASSQQGNTEAFF.

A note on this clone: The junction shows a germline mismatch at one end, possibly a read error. The CDR3 protein is CASGLYSNEQFF. DNA of the CDR3: TGCGCCAGCGGCTTGTATAGCAATGAGCAGTTCTTC. This chain connects TRBV5-1 to TRBJ2-1; D ambiguous. Germline loops: CDR1 SGHRS, CDR2 YFSETQ. This CDR3 comprises 12 residues. The full variable domain, rest sourced from reference TRBV5-1 and TRBJ2-1, is KAGVTQTPRYLIKTRGQQVTLSCSPISGHRSVSWYQQTPGQGLQFLFEYFSETQRNKGNFPGRFSGRQFSNSRSEMNVSTLELGDSALYLCASGLYSNEQFFGPGTRLTVL.

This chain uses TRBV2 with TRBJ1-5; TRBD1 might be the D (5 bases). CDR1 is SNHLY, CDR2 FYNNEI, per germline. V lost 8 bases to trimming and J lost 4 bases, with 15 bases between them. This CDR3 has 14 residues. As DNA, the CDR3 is TGTGCCAGCGCGGTGGAGGGGTCAAATCAGCCCCAGCATTTT. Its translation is CASAVEGSNQPQHF.

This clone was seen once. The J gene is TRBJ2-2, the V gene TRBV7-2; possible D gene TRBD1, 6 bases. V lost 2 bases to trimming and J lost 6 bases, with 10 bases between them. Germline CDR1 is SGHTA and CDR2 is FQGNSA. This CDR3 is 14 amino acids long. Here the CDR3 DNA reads TGTGCCAGCAGCTTACAGGGGCGGTCCGGGGAGCTGTTTTTT. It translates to CASSLQGRSGELFF. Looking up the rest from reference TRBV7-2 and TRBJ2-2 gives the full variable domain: GAGVSQSPSNKVTEKGKDVELRCDPISGHTALYWYRQSLGQGLEFLIYFQGNSAPDKSGLPSDRFSAERTGGSVSTLTIQRTQQEDSAVYLCASSLQGRSGELFFGEGSRLTVL.